The clone carrying this T cell receptor (beta chain) was picked up a small number of times. Its antigen is not known. These data come from a study of CD8 T cells in ankylosing spondylitis. Whole-study findings and limits: Relatively rare in peripheral blood, disease-linked clones were also CD8+. The authors reported significant enrichment of disease-linked clones in matched ankylosing spondylitis synovial fluid. Eight highly homologous variants made up a TCR beta motif, and this motif appeared characteristic of ankylosing spondylitis blood.

Libraries for TCR beta were made by quantitative 5'-RACE with molecular barcodes. TCRdb re-called the 5' RACE reads with MiXCR, one entry per CDR3 protein. Of roughly 250,000 distinct CDR3 sequences listed, 8% to 9.5% are singletons. The CDR3 runs 17 residues. Germline V gives CDR1 MNHEY, CDR2 SVGAGI. J lost 0 bases, V lost 4 bases, and 8 bases had no gene match. The V gene is TRBV6-5, the J gene TRBJ1-4; 7 positions match TRBD1. The sequence derives from a male donor with ankylosing spondylitis or in good health (not recorded which). Material for sequencing was blood, either unsorted or a sorted T cell fraction (not recorded which). The CDR3 is CASSSDRQGSTNEKLFF. The DNA of the CDR3 is TGTGCCAGCAGTTCGGACCGACAGGGTTCAACTAATGAAAAACTGTTTTTT.